This T cell receptor beta chain stems from a study of T cell responses to AZD1222 COVID-19 vaccine. Regarding this clone: The antigen is not known.

Some clones are missing from TCRdb's copy, which holds only in-frame ones; the method was immunoSEQ multiplex PCR. The table lists 150,000 to 250,000 clones, 80% to 95% of them singletons. J gave up 8 bases and V 4 bases, and 7 bases lay outside the gene matches. CDR3 length equals 16 residues. Germline CDR1 reads MGHRA; CDR2 reads YSYEKL. Findings and limits, study-wide: A mostly white British donor set with more females was recruited, and clonal diversity was possibly underestimated.

The TCR sequence derives from an adult who received the AZD1222 COVID-19 vaccine. The source was peripheral blood, collected 28 days after the second AZD1222 dose. This chain joins TRBV4-1 and TRBJ2-1; TRBD2 aligns across 14 bases. The CDR3 DNA reads as TGCGCCAGCAGCCGAGAGACTAGCGGGGGGGTGTATGAGCAGTTCTTC. This gives the protein CASSRETSGGVYEQFF.